The present TCR beta chain was sequenced within a study of OX40 agonist ivuxolimab in advanced cancers. Turning to the study itself: A history of anti-PD-1, anti-PD-L1 or anti-CTLA-4 therapy was acceptable, and more than 30% had some. Study-level findings and limits: Low normalized T-cell clonal expansion was also seen in some nonresponders.

Repertoires were generated with immunoSEQ multiplex PCR, while TCRdb's copy carries only in-frame clones and drops some. The sample carries tens of thousands of clones, around 87% recorded once. Turning to this clone: Its antigen is unknown.

The input for sequencing was CD4+ or CD8+ T cells sorted from blood, taken in a trial of the OX40 agonist ivuxolimab. The TCR comes from an adult with an advanced solid tumor such as melanoma, head and neck, liver or kidney cancer.

CDR3 in DNA: TGTGCCAGCAGTGAAGAGACGATAGGGGGCGACTATGGCTACACCTTC. Its translation: CASSEETIGGDYGYTF. This chain links TRBV25-1 with TRBJ1-2; 7 positions agree with TRBD1. With V trimmed by 2 bases and J by 3 bases, 9 bases remained unmatched. Germline assignment: CDR1 MGHDK and CDR2 SYGVNS. This CDR3 has 16 residues.